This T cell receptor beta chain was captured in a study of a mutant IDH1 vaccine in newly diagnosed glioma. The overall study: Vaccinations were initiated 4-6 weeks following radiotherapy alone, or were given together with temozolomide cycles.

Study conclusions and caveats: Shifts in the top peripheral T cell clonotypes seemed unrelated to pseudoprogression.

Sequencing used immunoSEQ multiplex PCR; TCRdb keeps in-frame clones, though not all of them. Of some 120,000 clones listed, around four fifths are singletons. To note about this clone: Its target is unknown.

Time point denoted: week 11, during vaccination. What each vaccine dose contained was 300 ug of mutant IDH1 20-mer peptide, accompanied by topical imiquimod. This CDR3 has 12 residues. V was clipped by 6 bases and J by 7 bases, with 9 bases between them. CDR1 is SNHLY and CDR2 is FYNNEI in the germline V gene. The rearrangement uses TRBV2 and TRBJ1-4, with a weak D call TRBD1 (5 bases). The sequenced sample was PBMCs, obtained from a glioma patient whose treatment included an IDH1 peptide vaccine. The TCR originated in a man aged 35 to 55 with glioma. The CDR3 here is CASSRGVEKLFF. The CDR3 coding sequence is TGTGCCAGCAGCCGGGGGGTTGAAAAACTGTTTTTT.